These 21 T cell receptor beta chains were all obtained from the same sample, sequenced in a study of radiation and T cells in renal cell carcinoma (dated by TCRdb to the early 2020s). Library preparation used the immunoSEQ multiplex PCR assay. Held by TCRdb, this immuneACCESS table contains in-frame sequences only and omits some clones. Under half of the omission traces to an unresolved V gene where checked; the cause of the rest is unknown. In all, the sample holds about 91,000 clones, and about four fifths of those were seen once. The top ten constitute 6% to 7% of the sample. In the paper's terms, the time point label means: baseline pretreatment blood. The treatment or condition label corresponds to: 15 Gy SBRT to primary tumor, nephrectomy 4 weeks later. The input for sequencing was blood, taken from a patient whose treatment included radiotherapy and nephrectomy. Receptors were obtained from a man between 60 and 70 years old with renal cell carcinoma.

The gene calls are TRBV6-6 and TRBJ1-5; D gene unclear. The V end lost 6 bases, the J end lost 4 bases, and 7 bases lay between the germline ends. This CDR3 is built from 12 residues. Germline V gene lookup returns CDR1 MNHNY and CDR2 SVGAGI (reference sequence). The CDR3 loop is CASSLDNQPQHF. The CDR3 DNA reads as TGTGCCAGCAGCCTTGATAATCAGCCCCAGCATTTT.

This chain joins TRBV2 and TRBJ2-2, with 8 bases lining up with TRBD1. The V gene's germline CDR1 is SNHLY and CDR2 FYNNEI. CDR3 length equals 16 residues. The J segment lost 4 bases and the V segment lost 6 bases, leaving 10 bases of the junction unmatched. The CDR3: CASRLWGQASTGELFF. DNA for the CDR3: TGTGCCAGCAGACTTTGGGGACAGGCGAGCACCGGGGAGCTGTTTTTT.

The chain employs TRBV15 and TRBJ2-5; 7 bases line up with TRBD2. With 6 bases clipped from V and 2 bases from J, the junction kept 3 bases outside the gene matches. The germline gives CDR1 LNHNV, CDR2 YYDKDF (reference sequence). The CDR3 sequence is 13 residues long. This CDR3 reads CATSGTKQETQYF. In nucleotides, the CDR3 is TGTGCCACCAGTGGGACTAAACAAGAGACCCAGTACTTC.

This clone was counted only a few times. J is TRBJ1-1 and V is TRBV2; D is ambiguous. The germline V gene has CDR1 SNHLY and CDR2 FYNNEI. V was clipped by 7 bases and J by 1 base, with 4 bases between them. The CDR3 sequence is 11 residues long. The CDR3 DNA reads TGTGCCAGCAAAGAGAACACTGAAGCTTTCTTT. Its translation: CASKENTEAFF.

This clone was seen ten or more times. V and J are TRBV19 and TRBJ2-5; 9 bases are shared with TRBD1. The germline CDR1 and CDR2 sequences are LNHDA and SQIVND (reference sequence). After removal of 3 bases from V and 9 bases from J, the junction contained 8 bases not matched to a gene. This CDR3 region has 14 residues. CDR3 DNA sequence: TGTGCCAGTAGTATGTTGGGACAGGGTTCATCCCAGTACTTC. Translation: CASSMLGQGSSQYF. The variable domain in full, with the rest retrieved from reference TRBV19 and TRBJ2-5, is DGGITQSPKYLFRKEGQNVTLSCEQNLNHDAMYWYRQDPGQGLRLIYYSQIVNDFQKGDIAEGYSVSREKKESFPLTVTSAQKNPTAFYLCASSMLGQGSSQYFGPGTRLLVL.

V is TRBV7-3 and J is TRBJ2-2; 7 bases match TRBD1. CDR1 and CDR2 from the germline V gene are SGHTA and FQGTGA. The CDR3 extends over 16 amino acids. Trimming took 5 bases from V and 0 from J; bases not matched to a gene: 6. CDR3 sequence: CASSPRQGTNTGELFF. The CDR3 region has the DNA TGTGCCAGCAGCCCCCGACAGGGTACGAACACCGGGGAGCTGTTTTTT. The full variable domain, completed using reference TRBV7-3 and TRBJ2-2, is GAGVSQTPSNKVTEKGKYVELRCDPISGHTALYWYRQSLGQGPEFLIYFQGTGAADDSGLPNDRFFAVRPEGSVSTLKIQRTERGDSAVYLCASSPRQGTNTGELFFGEGSRLTVL.

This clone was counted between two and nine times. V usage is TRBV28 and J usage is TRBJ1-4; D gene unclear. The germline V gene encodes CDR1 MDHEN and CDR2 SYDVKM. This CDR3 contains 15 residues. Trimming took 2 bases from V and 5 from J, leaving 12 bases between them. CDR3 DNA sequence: TGTGCCAGCAGTTTAATGGGCTCGGGGAATGAAAAACTGTTTTTT. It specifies CASSLMGSGNEKLFF.

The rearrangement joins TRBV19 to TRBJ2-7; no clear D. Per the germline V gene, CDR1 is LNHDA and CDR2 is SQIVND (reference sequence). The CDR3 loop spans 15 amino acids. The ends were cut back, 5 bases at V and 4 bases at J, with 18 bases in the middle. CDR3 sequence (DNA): TGTGCCAGTAGTTCAGGAACTCGCGCTGAATACGAGCAGTACTTC. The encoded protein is CASSSGTRAEYEQYF. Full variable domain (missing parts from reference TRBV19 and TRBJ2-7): DGGITQSPKYLFRKEGQNVTLSCEQNLNHDAMYWYRQDPGQGLRLIYYSQIVNDFQKGDIAEGYSVSREKKESFPLTVTSAQKNPTAFYLCASSSGTRAEYEQYFGPGTRLTVT.

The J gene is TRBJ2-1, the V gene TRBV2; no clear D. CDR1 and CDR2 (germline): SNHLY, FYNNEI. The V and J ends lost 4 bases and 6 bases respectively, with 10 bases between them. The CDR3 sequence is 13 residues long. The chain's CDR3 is CASSGTTSNEQFF. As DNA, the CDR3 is TGTGCCAGCAGTGGGACCACTTCCAATGAGCAGTTCTTC.

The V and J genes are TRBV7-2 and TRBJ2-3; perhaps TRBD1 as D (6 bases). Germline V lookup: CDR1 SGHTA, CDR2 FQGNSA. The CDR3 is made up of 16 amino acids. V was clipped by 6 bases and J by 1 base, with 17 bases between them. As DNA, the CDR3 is TGTGCCAGCAGACATTCTAGGGGGTCGGGCACAGATACGCAGTATTTT. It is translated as CASRHSRGSGTDTQYF.

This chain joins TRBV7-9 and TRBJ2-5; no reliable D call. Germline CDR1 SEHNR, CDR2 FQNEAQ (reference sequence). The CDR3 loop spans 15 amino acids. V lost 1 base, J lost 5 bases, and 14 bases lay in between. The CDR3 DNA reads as TGTGCCAGCAGCTTAGGGTCTTCCCGCCGGGAGACCCAGTACTTC. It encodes CASSLGSSRRETQYF.

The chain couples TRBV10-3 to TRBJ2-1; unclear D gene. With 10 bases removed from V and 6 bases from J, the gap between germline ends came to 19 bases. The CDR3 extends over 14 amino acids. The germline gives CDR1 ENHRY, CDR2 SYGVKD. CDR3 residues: CATQYRVELNEQFF. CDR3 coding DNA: TGTGCCACTCAGTATAGGGTGGAACTCAATGAGCAGTTCTTC.

The CDR3 loop reads CASSESSGGTGELFF. CDR3 DNA sequence: TGTGCCAGCAGCGAGTCCTCAGGGGGCACCGGGGAGCTGTTTTTT. The chain carries TRBV7-2 and TRBJ2-2; 7 bases agree with TRBD1. V dropped 5 bases and J dropped 4; count of bases not matched to a gene: 7. The CDR3 length is 15 residues. Germline V lookup: CDR1 SGHTA, CDR2 FQGNSA.

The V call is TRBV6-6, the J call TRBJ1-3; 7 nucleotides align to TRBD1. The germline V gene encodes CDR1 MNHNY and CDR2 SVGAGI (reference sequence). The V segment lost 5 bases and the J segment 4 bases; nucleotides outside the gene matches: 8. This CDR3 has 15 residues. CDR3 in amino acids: CASSKTGQRGNTIYF. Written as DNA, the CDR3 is TGTGCCAGCAGTAAAACGGGACAGCGAGGAAACACCATATATTTT.

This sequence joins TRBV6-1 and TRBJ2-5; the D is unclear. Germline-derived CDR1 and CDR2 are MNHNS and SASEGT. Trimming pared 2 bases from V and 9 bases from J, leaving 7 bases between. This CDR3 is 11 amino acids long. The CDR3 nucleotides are TGTGCCAGCAGTGAACAGTCGTCCCAGTACTTC. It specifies CASSEQSSQYF.

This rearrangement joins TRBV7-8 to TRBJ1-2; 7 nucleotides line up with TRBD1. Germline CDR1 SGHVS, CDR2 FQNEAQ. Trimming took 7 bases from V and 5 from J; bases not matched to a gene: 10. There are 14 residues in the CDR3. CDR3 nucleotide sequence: TGTGCCAGCACAAACCAGGGGGTTGGATATGGCTACACCTTC. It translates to CASTNQGVGYGYTF.

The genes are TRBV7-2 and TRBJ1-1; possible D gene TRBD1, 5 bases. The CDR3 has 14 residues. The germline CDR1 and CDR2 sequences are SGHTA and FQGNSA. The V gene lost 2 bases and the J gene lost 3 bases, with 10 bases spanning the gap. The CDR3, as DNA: TGTGCCAGCAGCTTAATGGGGGGAGACACTGAAGCTTTCTTT. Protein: CASSLMGGDTEAFF.

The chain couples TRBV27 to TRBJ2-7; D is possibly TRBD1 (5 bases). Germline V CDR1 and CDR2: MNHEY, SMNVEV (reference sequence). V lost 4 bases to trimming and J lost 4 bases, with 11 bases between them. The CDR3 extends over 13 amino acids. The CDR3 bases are TGTGCCAGCAGTTCATATCAGGGTTACGAGCAGTACTTC. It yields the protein CASSSYQGYEQYF.

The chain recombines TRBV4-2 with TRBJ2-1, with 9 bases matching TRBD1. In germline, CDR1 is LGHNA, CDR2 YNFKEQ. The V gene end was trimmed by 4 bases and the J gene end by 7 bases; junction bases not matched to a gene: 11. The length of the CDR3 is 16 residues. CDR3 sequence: CASSRGTGSGMNEQFF. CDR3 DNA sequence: TGTGCCAGCAGCCGGGGGACAGGGTCAGGAATGAATGAGCAGTTCTTC.

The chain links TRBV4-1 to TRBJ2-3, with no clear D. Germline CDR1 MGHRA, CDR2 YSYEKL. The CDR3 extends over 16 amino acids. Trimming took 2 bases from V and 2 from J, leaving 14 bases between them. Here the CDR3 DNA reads TGCGCCAGCAGCCAACGATTAGGGTTGAACACAGATACGCAGTATTTT. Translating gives CASSQRLGLNTDTQYF.

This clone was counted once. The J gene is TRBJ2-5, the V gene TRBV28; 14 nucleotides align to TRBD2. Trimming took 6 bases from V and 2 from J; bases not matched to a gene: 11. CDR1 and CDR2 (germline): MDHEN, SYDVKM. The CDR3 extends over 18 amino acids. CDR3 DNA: TGTGCCAGCAGAACCGGGACTAGCGGGAGCCCTACACAAGAGACCCAGTACTTC. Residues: CASRTGTSGSPTQETQYF. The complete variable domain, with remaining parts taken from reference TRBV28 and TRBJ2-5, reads DVKVTQSSRYLVKRTGEKVFLECVQDMDHENMFWYRQDPGLGLRLIYFSYDVKMKEKGDIPEGYSVSREKKERFSLILESASTNQTSMYLCASRTGTSGSPTQETQYFGPGTRLLVL.